This T cell receptor beta chain was documented in a study of regulatory T cells in long-lasting Graves disease. Study background: In persistent Graves' disease, antithyroid drugs had been taken for over 5 years and TSH receptor antibodies stayed positive. Findings of the study overall: The small sample size may have reduced accuracy.

As for this clonotype: Its specificity is unknown.

Combining iRepertoire HTBI primers with Arm-PCR of CDR3 regions, the authors built TCR beta libraries. Original processing methods: Across samples, 60 to 75 TRBV and roughly 13 TRBJ segments were found. TCRdb fed the multiplex PCR reads into MiXCR, producing one record per CDR3 protein. What appears here as the V and J calls and clone size reflects TCRdb's work, not the paper's. The data show some 280,000 distinct CDR3 sequences, roughly 21% seen once. The CDR3 has 14 residues. The germline V and J ends were trimmed by 3 bases and 7 bases, with 13 bases remaining between them. The germline gives CDR1 SEHNR, CDR2 FQNEAQ (reference sequence). This sample's time point: persistent/refractory GD, antithyroid drugs over 5 years with positive TRAb. The TCR library was prepared using RNA isolated from PBMCs.

The source material was peripheral blood mononuclear cells (PBMCs), sampled when the disease was refractory, from a patient treated with antithyroid drugs. This receptor was taken from a female donor with Graves disease. The chain couples TRBV7-9 to TRBJ2-1; weak D call: TRBD1 (7 bases). DNA of the CDR3: TGTGCCAGCAGCTTGGGACTCAGGGGGAATGAGCAGTTCTTC. Translating gives CASSLGLRGNEQFF. The variable domain in full, with the rest retrieved from reference TRBV7-9 and TRBJ2-1, is DTGVSQNPRHKITKRGQNVTFRCDPISEHNRLYWYRQTLGQGPEFLTYFQNEAQLEKSRLLSDRFSAERPKGSFSTLEIQRTEQGDSAMYLCASSLGLRGNEQFFGPGTRLTVL.